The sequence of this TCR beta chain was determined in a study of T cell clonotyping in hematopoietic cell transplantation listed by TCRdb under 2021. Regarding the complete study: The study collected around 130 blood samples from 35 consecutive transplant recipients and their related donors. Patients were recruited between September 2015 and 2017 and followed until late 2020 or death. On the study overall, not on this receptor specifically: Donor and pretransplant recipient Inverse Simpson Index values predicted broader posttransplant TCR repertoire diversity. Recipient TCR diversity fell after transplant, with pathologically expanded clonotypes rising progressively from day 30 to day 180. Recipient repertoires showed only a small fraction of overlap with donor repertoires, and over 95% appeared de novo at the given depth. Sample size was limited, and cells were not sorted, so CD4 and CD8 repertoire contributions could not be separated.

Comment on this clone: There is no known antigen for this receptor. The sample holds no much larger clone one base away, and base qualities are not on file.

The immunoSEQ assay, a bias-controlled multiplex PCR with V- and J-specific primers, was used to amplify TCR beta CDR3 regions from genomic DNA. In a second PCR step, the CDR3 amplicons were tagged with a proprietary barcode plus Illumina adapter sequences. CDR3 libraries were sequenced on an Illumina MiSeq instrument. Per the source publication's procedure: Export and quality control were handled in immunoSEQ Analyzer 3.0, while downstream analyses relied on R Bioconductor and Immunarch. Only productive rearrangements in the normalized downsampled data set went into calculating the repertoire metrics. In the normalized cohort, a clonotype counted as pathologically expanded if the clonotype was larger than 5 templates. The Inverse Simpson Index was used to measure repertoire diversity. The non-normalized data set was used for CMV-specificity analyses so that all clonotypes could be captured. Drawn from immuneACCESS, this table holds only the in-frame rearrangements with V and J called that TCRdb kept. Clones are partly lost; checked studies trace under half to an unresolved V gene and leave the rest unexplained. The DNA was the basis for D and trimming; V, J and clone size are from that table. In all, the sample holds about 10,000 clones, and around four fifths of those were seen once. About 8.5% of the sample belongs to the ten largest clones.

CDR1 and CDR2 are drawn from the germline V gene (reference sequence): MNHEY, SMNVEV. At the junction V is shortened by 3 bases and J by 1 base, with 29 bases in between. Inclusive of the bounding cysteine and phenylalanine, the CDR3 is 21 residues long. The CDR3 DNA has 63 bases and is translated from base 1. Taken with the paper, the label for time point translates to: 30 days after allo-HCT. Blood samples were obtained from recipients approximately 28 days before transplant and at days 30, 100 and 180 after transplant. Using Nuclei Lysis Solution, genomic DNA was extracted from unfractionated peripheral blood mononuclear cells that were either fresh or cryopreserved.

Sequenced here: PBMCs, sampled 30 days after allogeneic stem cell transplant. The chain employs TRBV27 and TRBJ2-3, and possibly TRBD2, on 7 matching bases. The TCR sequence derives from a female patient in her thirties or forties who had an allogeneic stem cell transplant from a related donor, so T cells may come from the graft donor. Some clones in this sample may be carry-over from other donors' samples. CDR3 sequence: CASSFNWGGSWGGTGTDTQYF. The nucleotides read TGTGCCAGCAGTTTTAATTGGGGGGGCTCATGGGGGGGGACTGGCACAGATACGCAGTATTTT.